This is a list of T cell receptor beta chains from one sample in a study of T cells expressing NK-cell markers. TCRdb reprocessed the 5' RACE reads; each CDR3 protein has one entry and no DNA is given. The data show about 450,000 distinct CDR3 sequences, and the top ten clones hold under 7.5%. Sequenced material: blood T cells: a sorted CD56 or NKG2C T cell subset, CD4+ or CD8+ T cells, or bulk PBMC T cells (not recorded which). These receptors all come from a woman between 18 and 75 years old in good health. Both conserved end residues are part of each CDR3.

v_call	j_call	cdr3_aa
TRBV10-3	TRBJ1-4	CASTGGNEKLFF
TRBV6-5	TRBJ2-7	CASSYVELADYEQYF
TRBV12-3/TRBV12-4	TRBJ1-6	CASSLMAANSPLHF
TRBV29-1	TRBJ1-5	CSVDLGRNQPQHF
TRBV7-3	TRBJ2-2	CASSPSGRTGELFF
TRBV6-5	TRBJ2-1	CASSYYLPQGLPQFF
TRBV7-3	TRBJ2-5	CASSATHGQETQYF
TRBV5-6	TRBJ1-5	CASSLGGLHQPQHF
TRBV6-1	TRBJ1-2	CASKRPVKGGRDGYTF
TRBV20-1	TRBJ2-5	CSASLGRETQYF
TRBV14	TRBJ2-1	CASSPLAGYYNEQFF
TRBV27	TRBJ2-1	CASTLGLAGRNEQFF
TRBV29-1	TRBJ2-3	CSARLGAVDTQYF
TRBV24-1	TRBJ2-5	CATSGGQKETQYF
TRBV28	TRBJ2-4	CASTVEKQAKNIQYF
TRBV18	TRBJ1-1	CASSEDSYQAFF
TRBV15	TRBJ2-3	CATSRALERDTQYF
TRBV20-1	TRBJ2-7	CSARDRGGQGDWEQYF
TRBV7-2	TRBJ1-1	CASSPLGLGTEAFF
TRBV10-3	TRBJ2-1	CAISVAGNEQFF
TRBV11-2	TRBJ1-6	CASSYQDRGRTSPLHF
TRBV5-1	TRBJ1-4	CASSLVSGAGNEKLFF
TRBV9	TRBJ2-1	CASSSTGEQFF
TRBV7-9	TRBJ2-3	CASSLPTGGGTDTQYF
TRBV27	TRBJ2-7	CASSLAGGGSYEQYF
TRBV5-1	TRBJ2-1	CASSLAVTSRPNEQFF
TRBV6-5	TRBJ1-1	CASSHLDRVGTEAFF
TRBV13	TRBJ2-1	CASSPLAGGFSYNEQFF
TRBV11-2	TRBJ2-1	CASSLGLGQGVKSYNEQFF
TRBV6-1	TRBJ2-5	CASSRRGMRQETQYF
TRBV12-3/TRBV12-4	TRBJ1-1	CASSLKSEAFF
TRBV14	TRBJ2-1	CASSQKYNEQFF
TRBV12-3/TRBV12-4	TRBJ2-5	CASRTGTGYQETQYF
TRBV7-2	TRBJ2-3	CASSLGGEVVDTQYF
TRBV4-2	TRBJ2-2	CASSQHKGGGTGELFF
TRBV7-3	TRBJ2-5	CASSLSRTGRETQYF
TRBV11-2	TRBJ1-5	CASSGTGPNQPQHF
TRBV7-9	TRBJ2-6	CASSLGEGISGANVLTF
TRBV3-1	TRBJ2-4	CASSLSGGLAKNIQYF
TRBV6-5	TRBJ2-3	CASSWVGGSDTQYF
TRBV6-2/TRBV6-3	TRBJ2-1	CASSKTSGSTDEQFF
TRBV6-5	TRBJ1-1	CASSYSIPTNTEAFF
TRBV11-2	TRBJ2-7	CASSLEFFGGGNAYEQYF
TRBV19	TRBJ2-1	CASSPEAAGQNEQFF
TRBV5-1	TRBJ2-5	CASSPTAGGRGETQYF
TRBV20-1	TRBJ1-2	CSAGGTGANYGYTF
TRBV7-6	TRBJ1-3	CASSLVPEDGNTIYF
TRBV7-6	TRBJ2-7	CASSPRTGRYEQYF
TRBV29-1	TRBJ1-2	CSATGTDPYVGTF
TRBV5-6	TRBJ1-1	CASKSFGLGSEAFF
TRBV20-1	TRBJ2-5	CSAKHTRYQETQYF
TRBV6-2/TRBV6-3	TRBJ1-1	CASNLGYTEAFF
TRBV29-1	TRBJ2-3	CSVEPTSGIVTDTQYF
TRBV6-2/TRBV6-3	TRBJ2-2	CASCRDRLGTGELFF
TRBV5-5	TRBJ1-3	CDSSFGQGEENTIYF
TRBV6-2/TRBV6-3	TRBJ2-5	CASSGQQETQYF
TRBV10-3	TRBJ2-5	CAISESRQQEETQYF
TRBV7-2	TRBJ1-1	CASSLVGLESTEAFF